The 16 T cell receptor beta chains listed next were all sequenced from one sample in a study of blood T cell repertoires in COVID-19. Repertoires were generated with immunoSEQ multiplex PCR, while TCRdb's copy carries only in-frame clones and drops some. The sample consists of some 240,000 clones, roughly nine tenths of them appearing once. Sequenced sample: peripheral blood. These receptors came from a man aged 55 to 70 who had recovered from COVID-19.

The chain couples TRBV5-5 to TRBJ2-7; D possibly corresponds to TRBD1 (6 bases). Trimming left V 2 bases short and J 2 bases short, with 8 bases between. CDR1 SGHKS and CDR2 YYEKEE come from the germline V gene (reference sequence). The CDR3 spans 13 residues. This CDR3 is CASSFPGAYEQYF. DNA of the CDR3: TGTGCCAGCAGCTTCCCAGGGGCCTACGAGCAGTACTTC.

The V call is TRBV5-8, the J call TRBJ2-3; TRBD1 matches at 8 bases. V lost 4 bases to trimming and J lost 0 bases; unmatched junction nucleotides: 10. Germline values: CDR1 SGHTS, CDR2 YDEGEE. The CDR3 is made up of 17 amino acids. This CDR3 reads CASSKTDRAPSTDTQYF. The DNA of the CDR3 is TGTGCCAGCAGCAAAACGGACAGGGCACCTAGCACAGATACGCAGTATTTT.

The V gene is TRBV6-5, the J gene TRBJ2-1, with 10 bases lining up with TRBD2. The germline V gene has CDR1 MNHEY and CDR2 SVGAGI. V shed 7 bases and J 7 bases; nucleotides not matched to a gene: 7. The CDR3 runs 14 residues. The DNA for the CDR3 is TGTGCCAGCACCCTAGCGGGAGTCGTGAATGAGCAGTTCTTC. As protein: CASTLAGVVNEQFF.

The CDR3, as DNA: TGTGCCAGCTCACCAAAGGAGAGCTCTGGAAACACCATATATTTT. Translating gives CASSPKESSGNTIYF. This chain joins TRBV18 and TRBJ1-3, with unresolved D. The CDR3 runs to 15 residues. V lost 2 bases and J lost 0, with 8 bases in between. Germline V CDR1 and CDR2: KGHSH, LQKENI.

The rearrangement uses TRBV5-1 and TRBJ1-2; 8 bases map to TRBD1. V was pared by 7 bases and J by 4 bases, with 12 bases of the junction left unmatched. Germline CDR1 reads SGHRS; CDR2 reads YFSETQ. This CDR3 region has 15 residues. The CDR3 region is CASHPGTGLRYGYTF. The CDR3 bases are TGCGCCAGCCACCCAGGGACAGGATTACGCTATGGCTACACCTTC.

The J gene is TRBJ1-2, the V gene TRBV12-3 or TRBV12-4, with TRBD1 matching 8 bases. The CDR3 runs to 13 residues. The V segment lost 6 bases and the J segment 4 bases; nucleotides outside the gene matches: 4. The CDR3 region is CASSPGGGYGYTF. The CDR3 bases are TGTGCCAGCAGCCCAGGGGGCGGCTATGGCTACACCTTC.

The chain is built from TRBV7-3 and TRBJ2-1, with TRBD1 matching 10 bases. CDR1 is SGHTA and CDR2 is FQGTGA in the germline V gene. CDR3 length: 14 residues. V dropped 4 bases and J dropped 8; count of bases not matched to a gene: 5. The CDR3 coding sequence is TGTGCCAGCAGCTCACAAGGGACAGGGGATGAGCAGTTCTTC. This codes for CASSSQGTGDEQFF. Together with reference TRBV7-3 and TRBJ2-1, the CDR3 gives the full variable domain: GAGVSQTPSNKVTEKGKYVELRCDPISGHTALYWYRQSLGQGPEFLIYFQGTGAADDSGLPNDRFFAVRPEGSVSTLKIQRTERGDSAVYLCASSSQGTGDEQFFGPGTRLTVL.

The chain joins TRBV11-3 to TRBJ2-1; D perhaps matches TRBD1 (6 bases). The CDR3 sequence is 12 residues long. Germline V CDR1 and CDR2: SGHNT, YENEEA. The V gene lost 6 bases and the J gene lost 8 bases, with 11 bases spanning the gap. CDR3 coding DNA: TGTGCCAGCAGTCGTTACAGGGATGAGCAGTTCTTC. Translating it yields CASSRYRDEQFF. Drawing the rest from reference TRBV11-3 and TRBJ2-1, the complete variable domain is EAGVVQSPRYKIIEKKQPVAFWCNPISGHNTLYWYLQNLGQGPELLIRYENEEAVDDSQLPKDRFSAERLKGVDSTLKIQPAELGDSAVYLCASSRYRDEQFFGPGTRLTVL.

CDR3 sequence reads: CASRRVLGSNQPQHF. Here the CDR3 DNA reads TGTGCCAGCCGCCGGGTATTGGGGAGTAATCAGCCCCAGCATTTT. V usage is TRBV19 and J usage is TRBJ1-5; D is undetermined. CDR1 is LNHDA and CDR2 is SQIVND in the germline V gene (reference sequence). Trimming removed 9 bases at V and 4 bases at J, with 19 bases between. This CDR3 contains 15 residues.

This chain links TRBV3-1 (or the pseudogene TRBV3-2) with TRBJ1-5; weak D call: TRBD1 (5 bases). Between the trimmed V and J ends, which lost 3 bases and 5 bases, there was a span of 8 bases. The CDR3 covers 13 residues. From germline, CDR1 is LGHDT and CDR2 YNNKEL (reference sequence). The chain's CDR3 is CASSHSGDQPQHF. The CDR3 region has the DNA TGTGCCAGCAGCCACTCGGGGGATCAGCCCCAGCATTTT.

The chain combines TRBV7-2 with TRBJ2-7; 9 positions match TRBD2. Trimming took 4 bases from V and 5 from J; bases not matched to a gene: 9. The CDR3 totals 15 residues. Germline V lookup: CDR1 SGHTA, CDR2 FQGNSA. The CDR3 loop reads CASSYIAGVRDEQYF. CDR3 nucleotide sequence: TGTGCCAGCAGCTATATAGCGGGAGTTCGGGACGAGCAGTACTTC.

This sequence joins TRBV10-3 and TRBJ2-7, with D uncertain. Germline V lookup: CDR1 ENHRY, CDR2 SYGVKD. The V and J ends lost 5 bases and 6 bases respectively, with 14 bases between them. The CDR3 covers 13 residues. The CDR3 nucleotides are TGTGCCATCAGTCGGGTCTTCGACTCCGAGCAGTACTTC. This translates into CAISRVFDSEQYF.

This clone was picked up one time. The rearrangement joins TRBV30 to TRBJ1-2; 9 nucleotides line up with TRBD1. CDR3 length equals 12 residues. CDR1 and CDR2 from the germline V gene are GTSNPN and SVGIG (reference sequence). The J segment lost 3 bases and the V segment lost 5 bases, leaving 1 base of the junction unmatched. In DNA, the CDR3 is TGTGCCTGGGGACAGGGGTACTATGGCTACACCTTC. Amino acids: CAWGQGYYGYTF.

The V call is TRBV6-5, the J call TRBJ1-6; 11 bases match TRBD1. V was pared by 8 bases and J by 7 bases, with 7 bases of the junction left unmatched. The CDR3 loop spans 15 amino acids. Per germline, CDR1 MNHEY and CDR2 SVGAGI. The CDR3 here is CASQGGDRGNSPLHF. CDR3 nucleotide sequence: TGTGCCAGCCAAGGAGGGGACAGGGGGAATTCACCCCTCCACTTT.

The V call is TRBV19, the J call TRBJ1-1; 9 bases fit TRBD1. In germline, CDR1 is LNHDA, CDR2 SQIVND (reference sequence). V shed 6 bases and J 0 bases; nucleotides not matched to a gene: 8. This CDR3 is 16 amino acids long. In DNA, the CDR3 is TGTGCCAGTAGCCGACAGGGGGGAACCCTGAACACTGAAGCTTTCTTT. Translation: CASSRQGGTLNTEAFF.

The chain joins TRBV7-3 to TRBJ1-5; weak D call: TRBD1 (5 bases). Trimming removed 3 bases from V and 9 bases from J, with 12 bases in between. The germline V gene encodes CDR1 SGHTA and CDR2 FQGTGA. This CDR3 spans 13 amino acids. The CDR3 region has the DNA TGTGCCAGCAGCTTGGGTCCCGACAGGCCCCAGCATTTT. Translated, it gives CASSLGPDRPQHF.